This TCR beta chain was sequenced in a study of Graves' ophthalmopathy and Graves' hyperthyroidism. Amplified material comprised TCR beta CDR3 regions derived from RNA transcripts. HTBI primers primed a first-round RT-PCR, and a second-round multiplex PCR followed. TCRdb passed the multiplex PCR reads through MiXCR, listing each CDR3 protein once. The data contain 240,000 or so distinct CDR3 sequences, around 50% of them singletons. This clonotype was seen at least ten times. The germline V gene has CDR1 SNHLY and CDR2 FYNNEI. This CDR3 is built from 12 residues. Germline trimming cut 8 bases from V and 6 bases from J; bases unmatched to any gene: 3.

Sequenced input: peripheral blood. The clonotype originates from an adult man with Graves' ophthalmopathy. This rearrangement joins TRBV2 to TRBJ1-2, with 10 bases identical to TRBD1. As DNA, the CDR3 is TGTGCCAGCCTCGGGACAGGGGATGGCTACACCTTC. This translates into CASLGTGDGYTF.